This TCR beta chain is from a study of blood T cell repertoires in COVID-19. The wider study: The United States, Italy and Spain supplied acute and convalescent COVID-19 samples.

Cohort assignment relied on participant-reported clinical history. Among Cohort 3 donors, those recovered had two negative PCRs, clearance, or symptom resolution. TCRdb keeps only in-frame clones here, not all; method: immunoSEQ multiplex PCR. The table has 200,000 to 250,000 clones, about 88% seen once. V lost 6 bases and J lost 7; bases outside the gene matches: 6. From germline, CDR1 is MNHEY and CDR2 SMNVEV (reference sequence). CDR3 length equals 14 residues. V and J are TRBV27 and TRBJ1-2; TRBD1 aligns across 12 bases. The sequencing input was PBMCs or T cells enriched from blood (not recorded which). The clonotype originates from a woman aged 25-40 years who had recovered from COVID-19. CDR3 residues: CASRPGQGASGYTF. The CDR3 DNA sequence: TGTGCCAGCAGACCGGGACAGGGGGCTTCTGGCTACACCTTC.